The text below deals with one T cell receptor (beta chain). The sample is drawn from a study of blood T cell repertoires in COVID-19. Overall study: PBMCs, B-cell-depleted T cells, or T cells provided the cDNA or gDNA that made up the material.

The V gene's germline CDR1 is SGHDT and CDR2 YYEEEE. CDR3 length: 15 amino acids. Trimming took 0 bases from V and 1 from J, leaving 10 bases between them. TCRdb keeps only in-frame clones here, not all; method: immunoSEQ multiplex PCR. The repertoire consists of 220,000 or so clones, with more than 80% occurring once and the leading ten covering under 4%. Participants came from about two dozen US areas, aged roughly 18 to 95 years. This chain links TRBV5-6 with TRBJ1-2, with D possibly being TRBD1 (5 bases). The source is a woman aged 18 to 35 in a cohort exposed to, infected with or recovered from COVID-19 (not recorded which). Sample: PBMCs or T cells enriched from blood (not recorded which). The chain's CDR3 is CASSLEGHYNYGYTF. The CDR3 DNA sequence: TGTGCCAGCAGCTTGGAAGGACACTATAACTATGGCTACACCTTC.